This TCR beta chain was found in a study of cytomegalovirus exposure and HLA in healthy donors. Study-wide results and caveats: Specificity for CMV antigens was confirmed in vitro for a few of the CMV-associated chains.

Details on this clone: What it recognizes is unknown.

Produced via immunoSEQ multiplex PCR; TCRdb's table is partial and in-frame only. The table records over 60,000 clones, 90% to 95% of them present only once. Germline assignment: CDR1 GTSNPN and CDR2 SVGIG (reference sequence). The CDR3 consists of 14 residues. Losses at the gene ends were 2 bases for V and 6 bases for J; bases not matched to a gene: 8. The sequencing sample was made of PBMCs. The V gene is TRBV30, the J gene TRBJ1-2; 8 bases map to TRBD1. This TCR derives from a man aged 18 to 35 in good health and CMV-seronegative. CDR3 amino acids: CAWSPDRGNHGYTF. DNA of the CDR3: TGTGCCTGGAGTCCCGACAGGGGCAACCATGGCTACACCTTC.